The 3 T cell receptor beta chains below come from one sample, sequenced in a study of blood T cell repertoires in COVID-19. Clones were read by immunoSEQ multiplex PCR, and TCRdb kept only the in-frame ones, dropping some. The sample contains approximately 300,000 clones, roughly nine tenths of which appear only once. Material: PBMCs or T cells enriched from blood (not recorded which). The receptors stem from a man between 60 and 70 years old who had recovered from COVID-19.

The chain has TRBV7-2 and TRBJ2-7; TRBD2 aligns across 9 bases. Germline CDR1 is SGHTA and CDR2 is FQGNSA. The V segment lost 3 bases and the J segment 3 bases; nucleotides outside the gene matches: 6. The CDR3 is made up of 15 amino acids. Here the CDR3 DNA reads TGTGCCAGCAGCTTCCTGACTAGCGGAATCTACGAGCAGTACTTC. Residues: CASSFLTSGIYEQYF.

The rearrangement joins TRBV7-9 to TRBJ2-4; 8 nucleotides line up with TRBD1. This CDR3 contains 16 residues. Germline values: CDR1 SEHNR, CDR2 FQNEAQ (reference sequence). V shed 5 bases, J shed 5 bases, and the junction held 11 bases outside the gene matches. This CDR3 is CASSLRAGGDENIQYF. DNA of the CDR3: TGTGCCAGCAGCCTTCGTGCAGGGGGCGATGAAAACATTCAGTACTTC.

The rearrangement links TRBV6-4 to TRBJ2-3, with 8 bases fitting TRBD1. CDR3 size: 11 residues. With V trimmed by 9 bases and J by 4 bases, 0 bases remained unmatched. The germline V gene has CDR1 MRHNA and CDR2 SNTAGT. CDR3 bases: TGTGCCAGGGACAGGGCAGATACGCAGTATTTT. As protein: CARDRADTQYF.